This T cell receptor (beta chain) came from a study of T cells after posttransplantation cyclophosphamide (dated by TCRdb to the mid-2010s). For the study in its entirety: T cell repertoire reconstitution was tracked by TRB sequencing after myeloablative bone marrow transplantation in which posttransplantation cyclophosphamide was used as GVHD prophylaxis. Samples from 30 to 35 PTCy-treated patients, along with samples from 16 of their related bone marrow donors, underwent antigen receptor sequencing. TRB sequencing was performed on blood from all 34 PTCy patients with 1-year posttransplant specimens. In 3 patients, TRB sequencing was also performed on up to about 3 more blood samples taken 2 to 5.2 years after transplant, and in 4 patients, pretransplant blood was also TRB-sequenced. Because TRA and TRB clonality were tightly correlated in nine or ten samples, subsequent TCR analyses were focused on TRB only. Public TRB sequences were compared against a database of over 3,000 sequences linked to responses to pathogens, tumor antigens, self-antigens and alloantigens. What the research found in general, with its limitations: Donor-recipient similarity was low at 1-2 months but increased during the first year, and donor CD8+ memory clones often dominated later blood repertoires. Across 45 patients, recipient CMV seropositivity and CMV reactivation were highly associated with TRB clonality; PTCy diversity was similar to CNI/methotrexate controls. The TRB repertoires of T cells infiltrating skin or the GI tract showed only limited overlap with the TRB repertoires found in blood.

Genomic DNA was used for TRB sequencing, which was performed with the immunoSEQ assay at survey resolution or with the hsTCRB kit. As for how the authors treated the data: Initial read processing used immunoSEQ software, and repertoire analyses used the LymphoSeq R package. Clonality was computed as 1 minus normalized Shannon entropy, and a Gini coefficient was also calculated for each TRB dataset. To infer phenotypes in unsorted samples, TRB sequences from sorted subsets of the recipient or donor were mapped onto the unsorted samples of the same recipient. TCRdb re-hosts the immuneACCESS table, in-frame sequences only. Its copies lack some clones; in the studies checked, an unresolved V gene accounts for under half of them, and the cause for the rest is not known. The DNA gave D and trimming, while V, J and clone size come from that table. The sample yields roughly 21,000 clones; roughly 98% were counted once. Of the sample, about 0.13% is held by the ten largest clones.

Details on this clone: The target of this receptor is not known. Per-base qualities were not stored, and no clone one base away is much larger.

CDR1 and CDR2, per the germline V gene (reference sequence), are MNHEY and SMNVEV. Including cysteine and phenylalanine, the CDR3 has 18 amino acids. Solely the CDR3 DNA is kept, with 54 bases framed from the first base. Trimming accounts for 1 base at V and 0 bases at J, while the number of junction bases matched to no gene is 8. Related bone marrow donors provided peripheral blood samples on the day of marrow donation. Viable CD3+CD4+ or CD3+CD8+ cells that were CCR7+CD45RA+CD45RO-CD95-CD27+CD28+ were defined as naive T cells. Peripheral blood and bone marrow mononuclear cells were isolated by Ficoll-Hypaque density centrifugation and cryopreserved. CD4+ and CD8+ T cells, including naive and memory subsets, were sorted by FACS on a FACSAria II.

The chain is encoded by TRBV27 joined to TRBJ2-1; the central 8 bases match TRBD2. What was sequenced was naive CD8+ T cells sorted from PBMCs. This TCR came from a man aged 40-55 years in good health, CMV-negative, and a related stem cell transplant donor. CDR3 reads: CASSLWSSGFSSYNEQFF. The sequenced DNA is TGTGCCAGCAGTTTATGGTCTAGCGGGTTTAGCTCCTACAATGAGCAGTTCTTC.